The 4 T cell receptor beta chains presented below share a single source sample, sequenced in a study of cytomegalovirus exposure and HLA in healthy donors. The study ran its PCR with 60 Vbeta and 13 Jbeta primers. Method: immunoSEQ multiplex PCR; TCRdb's copy keeps in-frame clones and lacks some. The sample holds more than 150,000 clones, about 80% seen once. Sequences were obtained from PBMCs. These receptors came from a man younger than 35 in good health and CMV-seronegative.

The chain carries TRBV28 and TRBJ2-5; 10 bases map to TRBD2. CDR1 MDHEN and CDR2 SYDVKM come from the germline V gene. This CDR3 is 18 amino acids long. V was pared by 6 bases and J by 2 bases, with 15 bases of the junction left unmatched. The CDR3 here is CASRLSVISGGRQETQYF. CDR3 bases: TGTGCCAGCAGGTTGAGCGTCATTAGCGGGGGGCGACAAGAGACCCAGTACTTC.

The CDR3 sequence: CASSARWTSGITDTQYF. The CDR3 region has the DNA TGTGCCAGCAGCGCCAGATGGACTAGCGGGATCACAGATACGCAGTATTTT. The chain employs TRBV9 and TRBJ2-3, with TRBD2 matching 12 bases. V was clipped by 3 bases and J by 2 bases; unmatched bases: 7. Germline V lookup: CDR1 SGDLS, CDR2 YYNGEE. The length of the CDR3 is 17 residues.

The genes are TRBV7-2 and TRBJ2-1; D might be TRBD2 (6 bases). Germline CDR1 reads SGHTA; CDR2 reads FQGNSA. V shed 4 bases and J shed 5 bases, with 9 bases lying between them. The CDR3 is made up of 13 amino acids. The CDR3 DNA follows: TGTGCCAGCAGCTATAGGGAGGACAATGAGCAGTTCTTC. This gives the protein CASSYREDNEQFF.

The chain links TRBV18 to TRBJ1-1, with 9 bases identical to TRBD1. This CDR3 has 15 amino acids. The junction had 6 bases not matched to a gene; V was cut back by 3 bases and J by 4 bases. Germline CDR1 and CDR2: KGHSH and LQKENI. In nucleotides, the CDR3 is TGTGCCAGCTCACCTCGCCGACAGGGGGGCACTGAAGCTTTCTTT. Translating it yields CASSPRRQGGTEAFF.